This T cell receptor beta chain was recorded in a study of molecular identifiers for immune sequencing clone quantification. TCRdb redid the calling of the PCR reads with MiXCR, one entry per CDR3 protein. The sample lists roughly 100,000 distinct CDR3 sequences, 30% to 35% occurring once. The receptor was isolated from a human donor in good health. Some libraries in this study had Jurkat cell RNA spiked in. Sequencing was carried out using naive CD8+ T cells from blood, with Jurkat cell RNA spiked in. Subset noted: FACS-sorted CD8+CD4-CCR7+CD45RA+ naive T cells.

CDR3 loop: CASRSDFSPTTYEQYF. CDR3 sequence (DNA): TGTGCCAGCCGTTCGGACTTCTCCCCCACTACCTACGAGCAGTACTTC. The rearrangement uses TRBV28 and TRBJ2-7; perhaps TRBD2 as D (5 bases). The V end was cut by 8 bases, the J end by 2 bases, with 22 bases between. The CDR3 is made up of 16 amino acids. Germline V gene lookup returns CDR1 MDHEN and CDR2 SYDVKM.